Included here is one T cell receptor (beta chain) sequence, with context. This clone's antigen is unknown. Qualities for individual bases were not recorded, and no much larger clone is one base off. This specimen belongs to a study of T cell responses to AZD1222 COVID-19 vaccine (dated by TCRdb to the early 2020s). Notes on the research overall: TCR sequencing was performed for approximately 240 trial participants, of whom some 200 were given two doses of AZD1222 and around 25 were given two doses of MenACWY control vaccine. Enrollment into the trials was organized by age into subgroups of 18-55, 56-69 and 70-plus years, and those subgroups contained roughly 150, 30 and 60 TCR-sequenced participants, respectively. The study at large found these results: A significant rise in spike-specific TCR breadth and depth was observed after two AZD1222 doses relative to day 0 and relative to MenACWY recipients. Reportedly, almost half of the unique spike-specific TCRs recognized epitopes lying outside the regions that are mutated in the B.1.351 and B.1.1.7 variants. In the small 56-69-year group, the increase in depth fell short of significance, most likely because of low power. Participants were mostly white British and included more females than males, and it was suggested by the authors that clonal diversity may have been underestimated. The whole spike protein was spanned by vaccine-associated CD4 TCRs, and dominant responses were seen in regions 160-218 and 743-854. No day 14 peak-response samples were available, so repertoires were characterized only after the peak T cell response. Conclusions about previously exposed vaccinees are limited, since just 5 or 6 AZD1222 recipients were seropositive for SARS-CoV-2 at baseline.

The V end gives up 0 bases and the J end 3 bases, leaving 22 bases in the junction not matched to a gene. Per the germline V gene (reference sequence), LNHNV is the CDR1 and YYDKDF is the CDR2. The CDR3 holds 21 amino acids from the cysteine to the phenylalanine. Just CDR3 DNA is preserved here, 63 bases in frame from base 1. The CDR3 regions of human TCRbeta chains were analyzed by immunosequencing. Turning to the authors' computational methods: Repertoire TCRs were checked for matches against a reference library of SARS-CoV-2-specific TCRs that had been generated using the MIRA antigen-specificity platform. Breadth meant the fraction of unique TCRs that were SARS-CoV-2-associated, whereas depth meant the fraction of total T cells that were SARS-CoV-2-associated. Using the MIRA data, each spike-specific TCR was assigned both to the spike region to which the TCR was reactive and to a CD4 or CD8 class. Log10-transformed breadth and depth values were compared by one-way ANOVA with Sidak's multiple comparisons tests. TCRdb obtained this table from immuneACCESS and retained in-frame rearrangements with V and J assigned. These tables miss some clones; where compared with another copy, unresolved V genes account for less than half of the shortfall, and the remainder is unexplained. V and J calls and clone size are those listed in that table; D and trimming were worked out from the DNA. The sample table holds 65,000 to 70,000 clones, of which 83% were seen once. Clones ranked in the top ten supply under 8% of the sample.

The label giving this sample's time point can be read as: about 28 days (+/-7) after the second vaccine dose. AZD1222 recipients given second doses at about 4 weeks or at about 12 weeks were pooled, since spike-specific TCR depth and breadth were not found to differ between the two schedules. Samples from vaccinated people were obtained from the UK trials COV001 and COV002, which included a single-blind randomized controlled phase 2/3 trial of AZD1222 (ChAdOx1 nCoV-19) in healthy adults. Trial participant PBMC samples were collected at day 0 and day 28 after the second dose for TCRbeta chain sequencing.

The receptor comes from an adult who received the AZD1222 COVID-19 vaccine. The rearranged chain carries TRBV15 and TRBJ1-2, with 7 middle bases fitting TRBD1. Source: peripheral blood, taken 28 days after the second AZD1222 dose. Read as DNA, the sequence is TGTGCCACCAGCAGAGATCCCTGGGAGTCAAACCGGGACAGTCGGGACTATGGCTACACCTTC. It translates to CATSRDPWESNRDSRDYGYTF.